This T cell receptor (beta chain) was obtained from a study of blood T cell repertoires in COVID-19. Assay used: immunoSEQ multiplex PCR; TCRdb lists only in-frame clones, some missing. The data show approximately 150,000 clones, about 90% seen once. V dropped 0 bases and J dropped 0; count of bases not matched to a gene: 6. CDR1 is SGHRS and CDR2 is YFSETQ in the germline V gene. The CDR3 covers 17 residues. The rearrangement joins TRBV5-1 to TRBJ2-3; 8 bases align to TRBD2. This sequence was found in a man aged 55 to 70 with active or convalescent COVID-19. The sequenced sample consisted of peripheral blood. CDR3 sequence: CASSLASSGHSTDTQYF. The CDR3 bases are TGCGCCAGCAGCTTGGCTTCTAGCGGGCATAGCACAGATACGCAGTATTTT.